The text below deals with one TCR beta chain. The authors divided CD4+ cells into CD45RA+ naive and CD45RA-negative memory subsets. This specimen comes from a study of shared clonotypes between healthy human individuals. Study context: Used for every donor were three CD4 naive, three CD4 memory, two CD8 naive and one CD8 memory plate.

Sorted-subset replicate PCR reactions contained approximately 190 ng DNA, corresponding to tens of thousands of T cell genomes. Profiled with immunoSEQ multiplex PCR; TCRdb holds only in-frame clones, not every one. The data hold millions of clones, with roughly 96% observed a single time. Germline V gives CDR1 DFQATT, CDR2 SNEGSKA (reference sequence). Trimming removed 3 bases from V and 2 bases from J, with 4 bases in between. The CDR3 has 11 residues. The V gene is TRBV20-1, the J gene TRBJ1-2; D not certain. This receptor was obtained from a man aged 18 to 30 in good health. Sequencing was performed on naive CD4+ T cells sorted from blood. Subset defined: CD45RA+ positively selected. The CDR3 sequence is CSARNNYGYTF. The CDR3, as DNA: TGCAGTGCTAGGAACAACTATGGCTACACCTTC.